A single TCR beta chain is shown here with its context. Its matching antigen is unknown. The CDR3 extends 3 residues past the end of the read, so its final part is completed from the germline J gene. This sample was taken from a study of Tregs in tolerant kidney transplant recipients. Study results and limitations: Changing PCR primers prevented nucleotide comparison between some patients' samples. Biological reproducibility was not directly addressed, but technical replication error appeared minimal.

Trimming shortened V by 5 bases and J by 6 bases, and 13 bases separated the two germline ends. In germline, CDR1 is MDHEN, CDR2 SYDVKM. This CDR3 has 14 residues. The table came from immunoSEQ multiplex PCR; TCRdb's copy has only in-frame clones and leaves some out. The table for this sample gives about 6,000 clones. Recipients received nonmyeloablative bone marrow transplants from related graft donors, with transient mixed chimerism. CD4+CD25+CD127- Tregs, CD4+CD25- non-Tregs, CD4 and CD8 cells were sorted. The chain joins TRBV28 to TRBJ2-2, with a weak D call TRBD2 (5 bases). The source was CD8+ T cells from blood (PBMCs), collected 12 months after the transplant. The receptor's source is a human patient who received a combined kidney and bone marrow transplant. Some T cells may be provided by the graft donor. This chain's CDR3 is CASSTLLGAGELFF. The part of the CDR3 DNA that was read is TGTGCCAGCAGTACCCTCCTCGGGGCCGGGGAG.